Described below is a single TCR beta chain sequence and its context. Antigen specificity is unknown. The data are from a study of cytomegalovirus exposure and HLA in healthy donors. Study-wide points: More clonal expansion characterized HLA-associated TCR beta chains than equally common others in a later analysis.

Primers for the PCR totalled 60 Vbeta and 13 Jbeta. Clones were read by immunoSEQ multiplex PCR, and TCRdb kept only the in-frame ones, dropping some. The sample's table shows roughly 150,000 clones. The sequence was obtained from a woman in her 50s in good health and CMV-seronegative. Input material: PBMCs.

The CDR3 DNA reads as TGTGCCACCAGCAGAGGGGCTAGCGGGAGGTCAGATACGCAGTATTTT. Protein sequence: CATSRGASGRSDTQYF. The chain joins TRBV15 to TRBJ2-3; 11 bases agree with TRBD2. Germline CDR1 is LNHNV and CDR2 is YYDKDF (reference sequence). V was clipped by 1 base and J by 4 bases; unmatched bases: 4. The CDR3 has 16 amino acids.